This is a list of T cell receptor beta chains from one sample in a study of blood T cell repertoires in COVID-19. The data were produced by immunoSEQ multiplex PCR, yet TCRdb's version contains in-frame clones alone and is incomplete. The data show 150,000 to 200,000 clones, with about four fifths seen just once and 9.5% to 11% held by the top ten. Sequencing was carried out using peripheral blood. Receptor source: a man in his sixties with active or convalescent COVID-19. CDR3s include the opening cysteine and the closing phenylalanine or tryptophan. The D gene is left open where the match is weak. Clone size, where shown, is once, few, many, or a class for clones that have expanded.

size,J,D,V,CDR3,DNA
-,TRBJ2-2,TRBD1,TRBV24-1,CATSDPFTGAGELFF,TGTGCCACCAGTGATCCGTTTACAGGGGCCGGGGAGCTGTTTTTT
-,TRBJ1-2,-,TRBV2,CASRGTRSQGYTF,TGTGCCAGCAGGGGCACACGGTCCCAAGGCTACACCTTC
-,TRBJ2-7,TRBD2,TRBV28,CASTSLAGGQNEQYF,TGTGCCAGCACCTCCTTAGCGGGAGGGCAGAACGAGCAGTACTTC
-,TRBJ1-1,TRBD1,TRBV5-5,CASSPRTGRTNTEAFF,TGTGCCAGCAGTCCGAGGACAGGGCGGACGAACACTGAAGCTTTCTTT
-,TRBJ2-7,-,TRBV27,CASSLTLHSSYEQYF,TGTGCCAGCAGTTTAACCCTACACAGCTCCTACGAGCAGTACTTC
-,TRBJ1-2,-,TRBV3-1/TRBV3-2,CASSQSQYGYTF,TGTGCCAGCAGCCAGTCACAGTATGGCTACACCTTC
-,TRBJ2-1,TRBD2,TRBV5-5,CASSLRLAGGRDEQFF,TGTGCCAGCAGCTTGAGGCTAGCGGGAGGCAGGGATGAGCAGTTCTTC
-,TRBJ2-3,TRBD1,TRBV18,CASSPDRGFEDTQYF,TGTGCCAGCTCACCCGACAGGGGGTTTGAAGATACGCAGTATTTT
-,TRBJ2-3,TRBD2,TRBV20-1,CSASRLRSGGPQSTDTQYF,TGCAGTGCTAGTAGGCTCCGTAGCGGGGGCCCTCAAAGCACAGATACGCAGTATTTT
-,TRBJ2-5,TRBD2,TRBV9,CASDRAGGPGETQYF,TGTGCCTCCGACCGGGCGGGGGGGCCCGGAGAGACCCAGTACTTC
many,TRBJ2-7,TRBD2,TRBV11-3,CASTTPPSGGLREQYF,TGTGCCAGCACTACCCCGCCTAGCGGGGGGTTGCGGGAGCAGTACTTC
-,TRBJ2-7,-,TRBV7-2,CASSLAAGSSYEQYF,TGTGCCAGCAGCTTAGCTGCGGGCAGCTCCTACGAGCAGTACTTC
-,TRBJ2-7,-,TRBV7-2,CASSLKGGTGVEQYF,TGTGCCAGCAGCTTAAAGGGCGGGACGGGGGTCGAGCAGTACTTC
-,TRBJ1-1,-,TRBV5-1,CASSLRSGLYTEAFF,TGCGCCAGCAGCTTGAGGTCAGGGTTGTACACTGAAGCTTTCTTT
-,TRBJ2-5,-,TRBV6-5,CASSYSFTSTQETQYF,TGTGCCAGCAGTTACTCGTTCACCAGTACCCAAGAGACCCAGTACTTC
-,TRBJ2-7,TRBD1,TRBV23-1,CASSQSTGIDYEQYF,TGCGCCAGCAGTCAATCGACAGGGATAGACTACGAGCAGTACTTC
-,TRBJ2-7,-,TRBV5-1,CASSIISGPYEQYF,TGCGCCAGCAGCATCATTAGCGGTCCCTACGAGCAGTACTTC
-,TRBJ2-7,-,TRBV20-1,CSASGIGEQYF,TGCAGTGCTAGTGGCATCGGCGAGCAGTACTTC
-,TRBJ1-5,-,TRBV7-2,CASSLSDSDQPQHF,TGTGCCAGCAGCTTAAGCGATTCCGATCAGCCCCAGCATTTT
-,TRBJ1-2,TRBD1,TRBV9,CASSPTRDSRYGYTF,TGTGCCAGCAGCCCAACTAGGGACAGCCGCTATGGCTACACCTTC
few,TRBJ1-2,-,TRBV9,CASSPGQTAPYGYTF,TGTGCCAGCAGCCCAGGACAGACAGCCCCCTATGGCTACACCTTC
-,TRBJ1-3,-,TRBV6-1,CASSEGRVAGYTIYF,TGTGCCAGCAGTGAAGGAAGGGTAGCGGGTTACACCATATATTTT
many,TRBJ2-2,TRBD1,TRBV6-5,CASSYSGTANTGELFF,TGTGCCAGCAGTTACTCCGGGACAGCAAACACCGGGGAGCTGTTTTTT
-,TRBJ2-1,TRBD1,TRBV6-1,CASSEDTGTGANEQFF,TGTGCCAGCAGTGAAGACACCGGGACAGGGGCAAATGAGCAGTTCTTC
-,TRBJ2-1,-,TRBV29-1,CSVEVVLNEQFF,TGCAGCGTTGAAGTGGTACTCAATGAGCAGTTCTTC
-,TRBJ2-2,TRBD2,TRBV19,CASSILRTSGAGELFF,TGTGCCAGTAGTATCCTAAGGACTAGCGGGGCCGGGGAGCTGTTTTTT
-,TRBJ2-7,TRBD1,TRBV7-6,CASSLSPPTGDFPYEQYF,TGTGCCAGCAGCTTATCCCCACCGACAGGGGACTTTCCCTACGAGCAGTACTTC
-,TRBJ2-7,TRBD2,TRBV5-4,CASSSGLAGDYEQYF,TGTGCCAGCAGCTCAGGACTAGCGGGAGACTACGAGCAGTACTTC
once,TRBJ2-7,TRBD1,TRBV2,CASSPEQGYEQYF,TGTGCCAGCAGTCCGGAACAGGGGTACGAGCAGTACTTC
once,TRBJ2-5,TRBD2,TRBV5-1,CASREGYSLASETQYF,TGCGCCAGTAGGGAGGGGTACTCTCTCGCATCAGAGACCCAGTACTTC
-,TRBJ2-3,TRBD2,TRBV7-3,CASSPGLAGGFTDTQYF,TGTGCCAGCAGCCCAGGACTAGCGGGGGGCTTCACAGATACGCAGTATTTT
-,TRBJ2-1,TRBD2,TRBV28,CASSPIAGPSSYNEQFF,TGTGCCAGCAGTCCCATAGCGGGACCTAGCTCCTACAATGAGCAGTTCTTC
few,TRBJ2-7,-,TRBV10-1,CASSESSSTAQYF,TGCGCCAGCAGTGAGTCGTCTAGCACTGCTCAGTACTTC